A selection of T cell receptor beta chains follows, all from one sample in a study of blood T cell repertoires in COVID-19. Only in-frame clones appear in the TCRdb table, and some are missing; sequencing was by immunoSEQ multiplex PCR. Among about 160,000 clones listed, about four fifths were seen once. Sequencing was done on a sample of peripheral blood. The receptor set was obtained from a woman in her fifties or sixties with COVID-19, enrolled during active disease. CDR3s include the opening cysteine and the closing phenylalanine or tryptophan. The D gene is left open where the match is weak. Clone size is stated in some rows and not others, as once, few, many or a class when expanded.

D: NA
J: TRBJ2-1
size: NA
V: TRBV4-2
DNA: TGTGCCAGCAGCCAAGTGGCCCGGGGTGGGAATGAGCAGTTCTTC
CDR3: CASSQVARGGNEQFF

D: TRBD1
J: TRBJ1-1
size: NA
V: TRBV7-6
DNA: TGTGCCAGCAGCCCTGGGACAGGGGGAGTGCGGACTGAAGCTTTCTTT
CDR3: CASSPGTGGVRTEAFF

D: TRBD1
J: TRBJ2-1
size: NA
V: TRBV27
DNA: TGTGCCAGCAGGCCTAACCCAGGGGGTAATGAGCAGTTCTTC
CDR3: CASRPNPGGNEQFF

D: NA
J: TRBJ2-2
size: NA
V: TRBV9
DNA: TGTGCCAGCAGCCCCCAAGTCGCAGGTCTGAACACCGGGGAGCTGTTTTTT
CDR3: CASSPQVAGLNTGELFF

D: TRBD2
J: TRBJ2-1
size: NA
V: TRBV18
DNA: TGTGCCAGCTCACCCTTAGCGGGAACGAGTAACAATGAGCAGTTCTTC
CDR3: CASSPLAGTSNNEQFF

D: TRBD1
J: TRBJ1-5
size: NA
V: TRBV10-2
DNA: TGCGCCAGCAGTGCGGACAGGGGCAATCAGCCCCAGCATTTT
CDR3: CASSADRGNQPQHF

D: NA
J: TRBJ2-7
size: NA
V: TRBV30
DNA: TGTGCCTGGAGTGGGACATCGACGGGACTCTTCTACGAGCAGTACTTC
CDR3: CAWSGTSTGLFYEQYF

D: NA
J: TRBJ1-2
size: NA
V: TRBV5-1
DNA: TGCGCCAGCAGCTTGGGGACGACAGAATTATGGGATGGCTACACCTTC
CDR3: CASSLGTTELWDGYTF

D: TRBD1
J: TRBJ2-4
size: once
V: TRBV19
DNA: TGTGCCAGTAGTATTAAGACCGGGACAGGGGGCGCCTCCAAAAACATTCAGTACTTC
CDR3: CASSIKTGTGGASKNIQYF

D: TRBD1
J: TRBJ2-2
size: NA
V: TRBV7-7
DNA: TGTGCTAGCAGCCGTAGGAAAACAGGGGACCCGACGTCCACCGGGGAGCTGTTTTTT
CDR3: CASSRRKTGDPTSTGELFF

D: NA
J: TRBJ2-6
size: NA
V: TRBV12-3/TRBV12-4
DNA: TGTGCCAGCACCGGTGGGGCCAACGTCCTGACTTTC
CDR3: CASTGGANVLTF

D: NA
J: TRBJ1-1
size: NA
V: TRBV7-9
DNA: TGTGCCAGCAGCTTATCGGGGGACACTGAAGCTTTCTTT
CDR3: CASSLSGDTEAFF

D: TRBD2
J: TRBJ2-1
size: NA
V: TRBV4-1
DNA: TGCGCCAGCAGCCAATTCATAGCGGGAGGGCCCGGTGAGCAGTTCTTC
CDR3: CASSQFIAGGPGEQFF

D: NA
J: TRBJ1-5
size: NA
V: TRBV3-1/TRBV3-2
DNA: TGTGCCAGCAGCCAAGAGAGGCGGCAGCCCCAGCATTTT
CDR3: CASSQERRQPQHF